The 12 T cell receptor beta chains in this list originate from one sample, sequenced in a study of T cells in Graves' hyperthyroidism and ophthalmopathy. RNA transcripts provided the source from which TCR beta CDR3 regions were amplified. First-round RT-PCR with HTBI primers amplified the TCR CDR3 region. TCRdb analysed the multiplex PCR reads with MiXCR anew, one entry per CDR3 protein. The sample has about 700,000 distinct CDR3 sequences; approximately 15% are singletons. The specimen sequenced was blood. The source is a woman aged 18-29 years with Graves' hyperthyroidism.

This clonotype was observed a few times. The chain couples TRBV7-9 to TRBJ2-7; D unclear. The germline V and J ends were trimmed by 0 bases and 7 bases, with 13 bases remaining between them. The germline CDR1 and CDR2 sequences are SEHNR and FQNEAQ (reference sequence). The CDR3 extends over 14 amino acids. CDR3 in amino acids: CASSLAASVGEQYF. The CDR3 nucleotides read TGTGCCAGCAGCTTAGCGGCCAGTGTGGGGGAGCAGTACTTC.

The chain combines TRBV7-2 with TRBJ2-7; 9 nucleotides agree with TRBD2. The J segment lost 0 bases and the V segment lost 0 bases, leaving 3 bases of the junction unmatched. CDR1 and CDR2 (germline): SGHTA, FQGNSA. The CDR3 extends over 16 amino acids. The CDR3 sequence is CASSLATSGYSYEQYF. DNA for the CDR3: TGTGCCAGCAGCTTAGCCACTAGCGGGTACTCCTACGAGCAGTACTTC.

This clonotype was counted at least ten times. The rearrangement uses TRBV5-1 and TRBJ1-1; no definite D call. The CDR3 runs to 13 residues. Trimming removed 5 bases from V and 0 bases from J, with 8 bases in between. Germline loops: CDR1 SGHRS, CDR2 YFSETQ. The CDR3 coding sequence is TGCGCCAGCAGAGGCATCATGAACACTGAAGCTTTCTTT. Residues: CASRGIMNTEAFF.

Ten or more counts support this clonotype. V gene TRBV5-5 combines with J gene TRBJ1-2, with a weak D call TRBD1 (5 bases). This CDR3 comprises 17 residues. Trimming removed 2 bases at V and 1 base at J, with 18 bases between. Per the germline V gene, CDR1 is SGHKS and CDR2 is YYEKEE (reference sequence). CDR3 protein: CASSLSGTPAVNYGYTF. The CDR3 DNA reads TGTGCCAGCAGCTTATCCGGGACTCCTGCTGTTAACTATGGCTACACCTTC.

The rearrangement uses TRBV4-1 and TRBJ2-7; D is ambiguous. V was cut by 3 bases and J by 2 bases, with 14 bases left in between. The CDR3 is 15 amino acids. Germline CDR1 and CDR2: MGHRA and YSYEKL. This CDR3 reads CASSHTSMGTYEQYF. CDR3 DNA: TGCGCCAGCAGCCACACGTCGATGGGAACCTACGAGCAGTACTTC.

This clonotype was counted at least ten times. The chain combines TRBV4-1 with TRBJ2-7; D is undetermined. This CDR3 comprises 14 residues. From germline, CDR1 is MGHRA and CDR2 YSYEKL. The ends were cut back, 3 bases at V and 1 base at J, with 10 bases in the middle. The CDR3 region is CASSQVDPSYEQYF. In DNA, the CDR3 is TGCGCCAGCAGCCAGGTGGACCCATCCTACGAGCAGTACTTC.

There are many counts of this clonotype. The chain joins TRBV11-2 to TRBJ2-7; 7 bases line up with TRBD1. The junction had 4 bases not matched to a gene; V was cut back by 5 bases and J by 3 bases. This CDR3 has 13 residues. Germline values: CDR1 SGHAT, CDR2 FQNNGV. CDR3 coding DNA: TGTGCCAGCAGCCCGGGACAGCTCTACGAGCAGTACTTC. Its protein product is CASSPGQLYEQYF.

The chain is built from TRBV20-1 and TRBJ1-5; 9 bases line up with TRBD1. This CDR3 region has 13 residues. The V gene end was trimmed by 5 bases and the J gene end by 4 bases; junction bases not matched to a gene: 3. Germline-derived CDR1 and CDR2 are DFQATT and SNEGSKA (reference sequence). CDR3 nucleotides: TGCAGTGCTTCCGGGACAGGGAATCAGCCCCAGCATTTT. It specifies CSASGTGNQPQHF.

This chain links TRBV7-6 with TRBJ2-2, with 8 nucleotides matching TRBD2. V dropped 0 bases and J dropped 4; count of bases not matched to a gene: 7. Per germline, CDR1 SGHVS and CDR2 FNYEAQ. CDR3 length equals 17 residues. CDR3 amino acids: CASSLAWRGAVTGELFF. CDR3 DNA sequence: TGTGCCAGCAGCTTAGCGTGGCGGGGGGCCGTCACCGGGGAGCTGTTTTTT.

This clonotype was recorded at least ten times. The V gene is TRBV12-3 or TRBV12-4, the J gene TRBJ1-4, with 9 bases matching TRBD1. The CDR3 contains 18 residues. The V and J ends lost 7 bases and 4 bases, in that order; junction bases with no gene match: 16. CDR3 sequence reads: CASTPGTGRGAGNEKLFF. CDR3 DNA sequence: TGTGCCAGCACTCCGGGGACAGGGCGGGGAGCGGGTAATGAAAAACTGTTTTTT.

In this sample, this clonotype turned up many times. The J gene is TRBJ2-3, the V gene TRBV20-1, with D uncertain. Germline CDR1 reads DFQATT; CDR2 reads SNEGSKA (reference sequence). Trimming removed 2 bases at V and 2 bases at J, with 8 bases between. The length of the CDR3 is 13 residues. The CDR3 loop reads CSARSDATDTQYF. CDR3 bases: TGCAGTGCTAGAAGCGACGCCACAGATACGCAGTATTTT.

Ten or more counts support this clonotype. The chain recombines TRBV11-2 with TRBJ2-3, with a weak D call TRBD2 (6 bases). The CDR3 extends over 16 amino acids. Germline CDR1 reads SGHAT; CDR2 reads FQNNGV. Trimming pared 5 bases from V and 3 bases from J, leaving 18 bases between. CDR3 DNA: TGTGCCAGCAGCGTGACTAGAGGGGCTTTGACAGATACGCAGTATTTT. This codes for CASSVTRGALTDTQYF.